This T cell receptor beta chain is drawn from a study of cytomegalovirus exposure and HLA in healthy donors. Study-level information: Within an early data release were tens of millions of unique TCRs drawn from HLA-typed donors.

The trim removed 0 bases at V and 4 bases at J, leaving 0 bases unmatched. The CDR3 loop spans 15 amino acids. The germline V gene has CDR1 MRHNA and CDR2 SNTAGT. In regard to this clone: Its antigen is unidentified.

Amplification used 60 Vbeta primers and 13 Jbeta primers. Clones were sequenced by immunoSEQ multiplex PCR, and TCRdb holds only the in-frame ones, with some missing. This table holds 100,000 to 140,000 clones, roughly 76% found once. Study-level findings and limits: A later analysis showed TCR association rates differing by HLA locus, peaking at DRB1 and lowest at HLA-C. Generally TCR sequences proved uncommon, though certain public TCRs appeared in numerous donors. For TCR beta chains, V- and J-gene trimming was later linked to a missense DCLRE1C variant.

The V gene is TRBV6-4, the J gene TRBJ2-7, with TRBD2 identical over 13 bases. What was sequenced was PBMCs. This sequence was found in a man aged 18 to 29 in good health and CMV-seronegative. The CDR3 nucleotides read TGTGCCAGCAGTGACTCGACTAGCGGGGGGTACGAGCAGTACTTC. Translated, it gives CASSDSTSGGYEQYF.